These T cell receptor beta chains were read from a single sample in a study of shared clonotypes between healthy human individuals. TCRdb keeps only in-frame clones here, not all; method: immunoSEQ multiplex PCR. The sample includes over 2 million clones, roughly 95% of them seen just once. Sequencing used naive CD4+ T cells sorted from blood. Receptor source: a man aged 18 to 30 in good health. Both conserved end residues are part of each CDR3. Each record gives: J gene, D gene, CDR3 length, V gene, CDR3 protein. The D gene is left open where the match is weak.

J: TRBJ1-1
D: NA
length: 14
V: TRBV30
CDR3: CAWSTTGLNTEAFF

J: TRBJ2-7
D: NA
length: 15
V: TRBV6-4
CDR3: CASLKQALSSYEQYF

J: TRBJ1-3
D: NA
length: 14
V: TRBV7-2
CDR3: CASSLVQSGNTIYF

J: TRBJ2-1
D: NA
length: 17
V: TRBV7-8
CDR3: CASSFRPSGSSYNEQFF

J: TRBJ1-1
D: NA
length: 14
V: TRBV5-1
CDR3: CASSLERGGTEAFF

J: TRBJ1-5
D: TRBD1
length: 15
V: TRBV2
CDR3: CASRSDRGVNQPQHF

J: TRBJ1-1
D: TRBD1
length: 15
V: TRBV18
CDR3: CASSPPNRGGTEAFF

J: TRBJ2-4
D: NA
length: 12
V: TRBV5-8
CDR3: CASSSQIAIQYF

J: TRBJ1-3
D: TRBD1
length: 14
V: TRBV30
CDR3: CAWNGGTGGNTIYF

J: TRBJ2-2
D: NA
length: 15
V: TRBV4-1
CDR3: CASSLRTDNTGELFF

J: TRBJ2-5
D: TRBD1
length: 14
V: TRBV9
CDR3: CASSPGQMRETQYF

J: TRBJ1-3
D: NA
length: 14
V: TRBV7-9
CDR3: CASSPRISGNTIYF

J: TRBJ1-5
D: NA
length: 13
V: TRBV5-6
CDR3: CASSFNHNQPQHF

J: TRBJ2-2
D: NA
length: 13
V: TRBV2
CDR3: CASRITNTGELFF

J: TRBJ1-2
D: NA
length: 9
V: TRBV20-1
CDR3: CSAPDGYTF

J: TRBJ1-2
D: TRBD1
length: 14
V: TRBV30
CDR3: CAWRGTGDYSGYTF

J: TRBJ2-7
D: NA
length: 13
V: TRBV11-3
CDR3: CASSLAQSYEQYF

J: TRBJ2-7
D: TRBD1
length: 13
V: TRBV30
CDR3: CAQSGTGVYEQYF

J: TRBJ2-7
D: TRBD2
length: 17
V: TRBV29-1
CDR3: CSVEDSGLAGRGYEQYF

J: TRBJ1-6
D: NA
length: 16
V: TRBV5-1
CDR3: CASSLFQSEDNSPLHF

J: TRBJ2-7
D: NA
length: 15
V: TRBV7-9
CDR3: CASSSEGASSYEQYF

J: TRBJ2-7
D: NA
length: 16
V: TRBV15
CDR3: CATSSGGSVDSYEQYF

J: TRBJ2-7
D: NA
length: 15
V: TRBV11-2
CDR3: CASSLVAGDTYEQYF

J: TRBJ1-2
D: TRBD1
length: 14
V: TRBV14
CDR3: CASSQDWQGDGYTF

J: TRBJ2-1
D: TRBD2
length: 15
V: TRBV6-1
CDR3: CASSVSGGAWNEQFF

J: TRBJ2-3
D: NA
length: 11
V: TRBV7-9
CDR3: CASAPTDTQYF

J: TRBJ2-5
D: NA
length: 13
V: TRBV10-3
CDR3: CAISAGVFSAQYF

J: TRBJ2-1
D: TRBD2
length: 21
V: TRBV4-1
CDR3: CASSQALGRAGGTAKNNEQFF

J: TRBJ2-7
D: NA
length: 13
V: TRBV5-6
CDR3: CASSRTQGHEQYF

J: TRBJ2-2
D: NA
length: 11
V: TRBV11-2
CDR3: CASSLAGELFF

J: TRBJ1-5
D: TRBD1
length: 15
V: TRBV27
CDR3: CASSSDREGFQPQHF

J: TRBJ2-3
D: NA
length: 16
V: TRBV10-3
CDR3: CAISGVKGEGADTQYF

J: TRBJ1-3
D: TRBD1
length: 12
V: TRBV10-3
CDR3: CATGTAGNTIYF

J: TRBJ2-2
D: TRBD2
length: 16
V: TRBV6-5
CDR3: CASSYDLAGGTGELFF

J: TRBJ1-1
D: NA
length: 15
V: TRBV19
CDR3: CASSSSSTMNTEAFF

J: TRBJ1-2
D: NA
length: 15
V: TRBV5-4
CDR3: CASSSPGRGSYGYTF

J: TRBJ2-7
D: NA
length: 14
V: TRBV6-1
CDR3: CASGEDRSRLEQYF

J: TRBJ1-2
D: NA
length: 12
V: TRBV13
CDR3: CASSLGGYGYTF

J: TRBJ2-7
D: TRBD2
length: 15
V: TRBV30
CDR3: CAWSREGATSYEQYF

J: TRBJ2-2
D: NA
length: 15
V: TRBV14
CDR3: CASSLLGSYTGELFF

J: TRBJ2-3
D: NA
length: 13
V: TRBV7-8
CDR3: CASSLAGANTQYF

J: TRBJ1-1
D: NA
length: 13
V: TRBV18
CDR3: CASSPTGNTEAFF

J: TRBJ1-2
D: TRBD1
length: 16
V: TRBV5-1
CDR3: CASSLGDRVSFYGYTF

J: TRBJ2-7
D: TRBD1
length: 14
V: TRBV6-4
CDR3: CASSESGQGGEQYF

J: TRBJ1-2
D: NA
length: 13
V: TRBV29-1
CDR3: CSVARPAQNGYTF

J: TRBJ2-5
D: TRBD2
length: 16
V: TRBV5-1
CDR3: CASSLALAGGPETQYF

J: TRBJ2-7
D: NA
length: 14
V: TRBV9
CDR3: CASSVGGSGYEQYF

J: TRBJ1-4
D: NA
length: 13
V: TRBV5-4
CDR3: CASSRGDTEKLFF

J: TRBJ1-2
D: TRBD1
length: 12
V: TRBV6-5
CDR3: CASTGQGYGYTF